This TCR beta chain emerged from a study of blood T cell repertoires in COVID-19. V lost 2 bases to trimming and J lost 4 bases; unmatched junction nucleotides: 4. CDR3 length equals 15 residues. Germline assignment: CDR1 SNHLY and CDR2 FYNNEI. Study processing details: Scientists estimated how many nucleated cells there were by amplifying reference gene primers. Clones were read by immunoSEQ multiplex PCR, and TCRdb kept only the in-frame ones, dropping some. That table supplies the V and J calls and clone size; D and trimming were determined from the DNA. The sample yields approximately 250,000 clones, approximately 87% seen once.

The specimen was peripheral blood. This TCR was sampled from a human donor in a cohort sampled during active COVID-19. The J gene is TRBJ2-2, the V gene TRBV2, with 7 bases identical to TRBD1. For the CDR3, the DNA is TGTGCCAGCAGTGAAACAGGGGTGGCCACCGGGGAGCTGTTTTTT. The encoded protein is CASSETGVATGELFF.